The clone carrying this TCR beta chain has a single count. Its antigen remains unidentified. Losses at the gene ends were 3 bases for V and 3 bases for J; bases not matched to a gene: 6. Germline CDR1 is MRHNA and CDR2 is SNTAGT. There are 17 residues in the CDR3. TCRdb's table, derived via immunoSEQ multiplex PCR, lists solely in-frame clones and lacks some. The sample carries roughly 16,000 clones, roughly 77% recorded once. Positive selection using magnetic beads isolated the CD4+ and CD8+ cells (purity was checked by flow cytometry). This sample is drawn from a study of somatic mutations in cytotoxic T cells in rheumatoid arthritis. Whole-study context: Patient blood (less than 33 ml EDTA) was drawn right after diagnosis, before any treatment. Using a FACSAria II or Sony SH800, a portion of the V beta antibody-stained T-cell populations were flow-sorted at nearly 100% purity, and among those populations were V beta1+ cells that were then sequenced for TCRB. Study results and caveats: It was found that CD8+ T-cell clonality in rheumatoid arthritis patients did not differ significantly from that in age-matched healthy controls.

This receptor was obtained from an adult with rheumatoid arthritis. The source material was CD8+ T cells sorted from blood. This chain links TRBV6-4 with TRBJ2-3, with 13 bases lining up with TRBD2. In nucleotides, the CDR3 is TGTGCCAGCAGTGATACTAGCGGGGGGGCCGGGACAGATACGCAGTATTTT. Protein sequence: CASSDTSGGAGTDTQYF.